These 12 T cell receptor beta chains came from one sample sequenced in a study of monozygotic twins with inflammatory bowel disease. TCRdb reanalyzed the 5' RACE reads, giving one entry per CDR3 protein sequence and no DNA. Here the sample table reports around 140,000 distinct CDR3 sequences. Sequencing was done on a sample of blood. The origin of the receptors is a human donor with ulcerative colitis or Crohn's disease, or a healthy co-twin of an affected twin (not recorded which).

The chain employs TRBV15 and TRBJ1-5. Germline V CDR1 and CDR2: LNHNV, YYDKDF (reference sequence). The CDR3 contains 15 residues. The CDR3 here is CATSRDLVENQPQHF.

The V gene is TRBV7-3, the J gene TRBJ2-1. CDR1 and CDR2 from the germline V gene are SGHTA and FQGTGA. CDR3 length: 14 amino acids. The CDR3 sequence is CASSLTQYYNEQFF.

The chain has TRBV5-1 and TRBJ1-2; with no DNA, the TCRdb D assignment of TRBD1 cannot be verified. The length of the CDR3 is 13 residues. Per germline, CDR1 SGHRS and CDR2 YFSETQ. The CDR3 protein is CASSLEAGGGYTF.

The V and J genes are TRBV30 and TRBJ1-1. This CDR3 comprises 14 residues. Per the germline V gene, CDR1 is GTSNPN and CDR2 is SVGIG (reference sequence). The CDR3 region is CAWSVWKMNTEAFF. The full variable domain, with the rest looked up from reference TRBV30 and TRBJ1-1, is SQTIHQWPATLVQPVGSPLSLECTVEGTSNPNLYWYRQAAGRGLQLLFYSVGIGQISSEVPQNLSASRPQDRQFILSSKKLLLSDSGFYLCAWSVWKMNTEAFFGQGTRLTVV.

The rearrangement links TRBV30 to TRBJ1-1; TCRdb returns TRBD1, unconfirmable since there is no DNA. CDR3 length equals 12 residues. Germline V lookup: CDR1 GTSNPN, CDR2 SVGIG (reference sequence). The CDR3 reads CAWSQGWTEAFF. Together with reference TRBV30 and TRBJ1-1, the CDR3 gives the full variable domain: SQTIHQWPATLVQPVGSPLSLECTVEGTSNPNLYWYRQAAGRGLQLLFYSVGIGQISSEVPQNLSASRPQDRQFILSSKKLLLSDSGFYLCAWSQGWTEAFFGQGTRLTVV.

The chain couples TRBV9 to TRBJ2-7; as DNA is missing, the TRBD2 call by TCRdb cannot be tested. Germline V gives CDR1 SGDLS, CDR2 YYNGEE. The CDR3 sequence is 15 residues long. The CDR3: CASSVDVSGNYEQYF.

V and J are TRBV27 and TRBJ2-1; as DNA is missing, the TRBD2 call by TCRdb cannot be tested. The CDR3 contains 16 residues. In germline, CDR1 is MNHEY, CDR2 SMNVEV (reference sequence). CDR3 sequence reads: CASSLGLAGEWNEQFF.

Here the CDR3 reads CASSPQGANYGYTF. This chain connects TRBV18 to TRBJ1-2. The CDR3 has 14 residues. Germline V gene sequence: CDR1 KGHSH, CDR2 LQKENI. Supplemented by reference TRBV18 and TRBJ1-2, the full variable domain reads NAGVMQNPRHLVRRRGQEARLRCSPMKGHSHVYWYRQLPEEGLKFMVYLQKENIIDESGMPKERFSAEFPKEGPSILRIQQVVRGDSAAYFCASSPQGANYGYTFGSGTRLTVV.

The J gene is TRBJ2-1, the V gene TRBV12-3 or TRBV12-4; there is no DNA to check the TCRdb D call of TRBD2. The CDR3 sequence is 16 residues long. The CDR3 loop is CASSLILSGKGYEQFF.

The V gene is TRBV29-1, the J gene TRBJ1-1. The CDR3 is made up of 11 amino acids. CDR1 and CDR2 from the germline V gene are SQVTM and ANQGSEA. CDR3 amino acids: CSSRLGTEAFF.

The chain couples TRBV5-6 to TRBJ2-7; the D gene TCRdb calls, TRBD1, cannot be checked with no DNA. The CDR3 sequence is 12 residues long. Germline CDR1 and CDR2: SGHDT and YYEEEE. The CDR3: CASSVDSYEQYF. The variable domain in full, with the rest retrieved from reference TRBV5-6 and TRBJ2-7, is DAGVTQSPTHLIKTRGQQVTLRCSPKSGHDTVSWYQQALGQGPQFIFQYYEEEERQRGNFPDRFSGHQFPNYSSELNVNALLLGDSALYLCASSVDSYEQYFGPGTRLTVT.

The genes are TRBV4-2 and TRBJ1-5. Germline V gene sequence: CDR1 LGHNA, CDR2 YNFKEQ. The CDR3 has 16 amino acids. The CDR3: CASSLHTANSNQPQHF.